The TCR beta chain under discussion was sequenced for a study of T cells in Graves' hyperthyroidism and ophthalmopathy. Germline CDR1 reads SGHAT; CDR2 reads FQNNGV. This CDR3 is built from 16 residues. Trimming removed 3 bases at V and 4 bases at J, with 16 bases between. Researchers amplified the TCR beta CDR3 regions from RNA transcripts. The HTBI primer set was used in a first-round RT-PCR of the TCR CDR3. TCRdb passed the multiplex PCR reads through MiXCR, listing each CDR3 protein once. The sample contains about 560,000 distinct CDR3 sequences, around 17% of which appear only once. This clonotype was seen many times.

The chain combines TRBV11-2 with TRBJ2-1; no firm D call. The sample taken for sequencing was blood. This receptor was obtained from a woman under 30 with Graves' hyperthyroidism. This CDR3 reads CASSFHGGRKYNEQFF. DNA of the CDR3: TGTGCCAGCAGCTTTCATGGTGGCCGAAAATACAATGAGCAGTTCTTC.